The entry below describes one T cell receptor beta chain. The data were produced by immunoSEQ multiplex PCR, yet TCRdb's version contains in-frame clones alone and is incomplete. The sample includes about 50,000 clones, 92% seen only once; the top ten take 0.39%. The data were taken from a study of T cell changes during pregnancy in multiple sclerosis. V was trimmed by 1 base and J by 6 bases, leaving 7 bases between them. The CDR3 is 13 residues long. Germline-derived CDR1 and CDR2 are KGHSH and LQKENI. The chain combines TRBV18 with TRBJ2-1; D is perhaps TRBD2 (6 bases). The TCR comes from a female donor with multiple sclerosis, enrolled in a pregnancy study. The source material was CD4+ T cells from peripheral blood mononuclear cells, sampled after pregnancy. The CDR3 coding sequence is TGTGCCAGCTCACCACGAGCGGGCAATGAGCAGTTCTTC. Residues: CASSPRAGNEQFF.